The clone carrying this TCR beta chain was observed at least ten times. Its antigen is undetermined. This entry belongs to a study of T cells in Graves' hyperthyroidism and ophthalmopathy. Broader study findings: Most expanded thyroid clonotypes above 0.001 also appeared in blood.

The TCR beta CDR3 regions underwent amplification using RNA transcripts as the source. TCR CDR3 underwent first-round RT-PCR with the HTBI primer set. TCRdb reanalysed the multiplex PCR reads using MiXCR and keeps one entry per CDR3 protein. The sample shows some 440,000 distinct CDR3 sequences, around 14% of them seen only once. This CDR3 comprises 16 residues. Germline V gene sequence: CDR1 DFQATT, CDR2 SNEGSKA (reference sequence). The ends lost 2 bases at V and 4 bases at J; junction bases unmatched: 6. Clinicians diagnosed patients from clinical symptoms, serum thyroxine and TRAb, thyroid ultrasound and orbital computed tomography.

The V call is TRBV20-1, the J call TRBJ2-1; 12 bases align to TRBD2. The sequence derives from a woman younger than 30 with Graves' hyperthyroidism. The source material was blood. CDR3: CSARSPTSGRYNEQFF. The CDR3, as DNA: TGCAGTGCTAGAAGTCCCACTAGCGGGAGGTACAATGAGCAGTTCTTC.